The following is a T cell receptor (beta chain) sequence with its context. This sample is part of a study of blood T cell repertoires in COVID-19. Study summary: Acute-phase and convalescent COVID-19 samples originated in the United States, Italy and Spain. T cells, B-cell-depleted T cells, or PBMCs provided the cDNA or gDNA that served as material.

Per the germline V gene, CDR1 is SGDLS and CDR2 is YYNGEE. V lost 4 bases, J lost 4 bases, and 6 bases stayed unmatched. The CDR3 is 14 residues long. Original processing notes: Amplified reference gene primers provided the basis for estimating nucleated cell counts. TCRdb keeps only in-frame clones here, not all; method: immunoSEQ multiplex PCR. V and J calls and clone size are copied from that table; D and trimming were computed from the DNA. The sample holds 22,000 or so clones, 70% to 90% seen once. The J gene is TRBJ1-1, the V gene TRBV9, with 8 positions matching TRBD1. This TCR was sampled from a human donor in a cohort sampled during active COVID-19. The donor label of this sample is uncertain. Sequenced: peripheral blood. The CDR3 loop is CASSPVGTGTEAFF. CDR3 nucleotides: TGTGCCAGCAGCCCCGTCGGGACAGGCACTGAAGCTTTCTTT.